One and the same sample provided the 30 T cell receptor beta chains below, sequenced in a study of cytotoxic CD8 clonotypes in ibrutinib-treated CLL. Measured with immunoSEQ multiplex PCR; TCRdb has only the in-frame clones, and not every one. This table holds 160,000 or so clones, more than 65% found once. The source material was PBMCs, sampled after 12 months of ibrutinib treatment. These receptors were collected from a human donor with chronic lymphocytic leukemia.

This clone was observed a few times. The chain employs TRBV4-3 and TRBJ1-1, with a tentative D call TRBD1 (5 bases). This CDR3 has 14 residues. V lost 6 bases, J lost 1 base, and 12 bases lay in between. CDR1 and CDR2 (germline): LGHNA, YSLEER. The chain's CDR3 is CASRRGQGNTEAFF. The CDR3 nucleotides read TGCGCCAGCAGACGTGGACAAGGGAACACTGAAGCTTTCTTT.

The CDR3 region is CASSLAGIYGNEQFF. The CDR3 DNA follows: TGTGCCAGCAGCTTGGCAGGGATATACGGCAATGAGCAGTTCTTC. V usage is TRBV7-6 and J usage is TRBJ2-1; tentative D call: TRBD1 (5 bases). The germline gives CDR1 SGHVS, CDR2 FNYEAQ. V lost 3 bases, J lost 6 bases, and 15 bases lay in between. This CDR3 comprises 15 residues.

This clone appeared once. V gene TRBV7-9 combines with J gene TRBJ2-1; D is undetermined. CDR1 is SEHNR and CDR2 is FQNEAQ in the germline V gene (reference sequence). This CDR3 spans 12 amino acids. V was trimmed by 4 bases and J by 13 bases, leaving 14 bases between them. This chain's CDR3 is CASSSEGSNQFF. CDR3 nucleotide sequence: TGTGCCAGCAGCTCCGAAGGCTCTAACCAGTTCTTC.

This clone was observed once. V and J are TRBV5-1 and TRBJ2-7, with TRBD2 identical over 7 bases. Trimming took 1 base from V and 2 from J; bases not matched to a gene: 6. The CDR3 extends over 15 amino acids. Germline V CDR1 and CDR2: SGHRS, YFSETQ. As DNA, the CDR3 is TGCGCCAGCAGCTTGAGTCCAGGGAGGGCCTACGAGCAGTACTTC. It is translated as CASSLSPGRAYEQYF. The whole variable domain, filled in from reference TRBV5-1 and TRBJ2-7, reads KAGVTQTPRYLIKTRGQQVTLSCSPISGHRSVSWYQQTPGQGLQFLFEYFSETQRNKGNFPGRFSGRQFSNSRSEMNVSTLELGDSALYLCASSLSPGRAYEQYFGPGTRLTVT.

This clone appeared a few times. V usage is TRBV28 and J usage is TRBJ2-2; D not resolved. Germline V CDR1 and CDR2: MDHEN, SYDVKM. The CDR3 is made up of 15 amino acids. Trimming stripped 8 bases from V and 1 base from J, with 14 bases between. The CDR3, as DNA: TGTGCCAGCCTCATCCGCGGACGGAACACCGGGGAGCTGTTTTTT. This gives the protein CASLIRGRNTGELFF. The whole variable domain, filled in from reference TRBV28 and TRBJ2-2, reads DVKVTQSSRYLVKRTGEKVFLECVQDMDHENMFWYRQDPGLGLRLIYFSYDVKMKEKGDIPEGYSVSREKKERFSLILESASTNQTSMYLCASLIRGRNTGELFFGEGSRLTVL.

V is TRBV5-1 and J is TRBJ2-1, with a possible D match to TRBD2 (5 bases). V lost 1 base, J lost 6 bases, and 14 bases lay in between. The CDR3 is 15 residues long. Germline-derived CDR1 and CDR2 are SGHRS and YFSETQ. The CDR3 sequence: CASSLNPLGSNEQFF. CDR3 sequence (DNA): TGCGCCAGCAGCTTGAACCCGTTGGGGAGCAATGAGCAGTTCTTC.

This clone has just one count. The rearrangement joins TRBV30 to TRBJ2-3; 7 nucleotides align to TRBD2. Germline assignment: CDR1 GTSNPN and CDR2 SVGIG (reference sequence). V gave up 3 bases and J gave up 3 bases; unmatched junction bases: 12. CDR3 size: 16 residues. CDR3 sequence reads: CAWSALGEGLTDTQYF. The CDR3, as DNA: TGTGCCTGGAGCGCTCTCGGGGAGGGCCTGACAGATACGCAGTATTTT.

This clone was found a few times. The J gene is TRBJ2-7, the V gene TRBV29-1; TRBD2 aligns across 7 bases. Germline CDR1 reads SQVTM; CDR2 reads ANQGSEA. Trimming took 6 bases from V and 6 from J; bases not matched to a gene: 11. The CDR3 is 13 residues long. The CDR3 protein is CSVGDGGVSEQYF. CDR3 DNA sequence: TGCAGCGTAGGGGATGGGGGGGTAAGCGAGCAGTACTTC.

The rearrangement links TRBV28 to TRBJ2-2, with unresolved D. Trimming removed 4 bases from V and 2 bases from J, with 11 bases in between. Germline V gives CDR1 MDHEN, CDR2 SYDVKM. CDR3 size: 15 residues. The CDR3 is CASSSRIINTGELFF. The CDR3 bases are TGTGCCAGCAGTTCTCGGATAATTAACACCGGGGAGCTGTTTTTT.

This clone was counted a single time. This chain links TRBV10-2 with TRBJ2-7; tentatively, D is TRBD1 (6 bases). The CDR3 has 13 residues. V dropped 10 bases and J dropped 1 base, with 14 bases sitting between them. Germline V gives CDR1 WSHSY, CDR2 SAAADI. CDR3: CATGQGSSYEQYF. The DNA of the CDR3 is TGCGCCACTGGGCAGGGGTCTTCCTACGAGCAGTACTTC.

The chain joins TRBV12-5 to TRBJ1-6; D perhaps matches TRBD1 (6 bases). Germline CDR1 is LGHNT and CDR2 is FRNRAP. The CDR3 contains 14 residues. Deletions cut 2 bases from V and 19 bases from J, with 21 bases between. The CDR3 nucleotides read TGTGCTAGTGGTTTGAGCCTGGGACACTACAACCAGCACTTT. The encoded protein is CASGLSLGHYNQHF.

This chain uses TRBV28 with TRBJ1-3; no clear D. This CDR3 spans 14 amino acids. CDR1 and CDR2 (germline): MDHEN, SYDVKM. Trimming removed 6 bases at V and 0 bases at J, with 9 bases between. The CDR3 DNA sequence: TGTGCCAGCAGCCCGATGAGCTCTGGAAACACCATATATTTT. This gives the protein CASSPMSSGNTIYF.

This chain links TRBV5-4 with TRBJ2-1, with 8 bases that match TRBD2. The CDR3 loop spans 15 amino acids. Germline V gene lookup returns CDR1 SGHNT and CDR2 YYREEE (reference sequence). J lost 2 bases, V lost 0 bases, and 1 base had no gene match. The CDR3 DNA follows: TGTGCCAGCAGCTTGGGACTAGCGACCTACAATGAGCAGTTCTTC. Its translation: CASSLGLATYNEQFF.

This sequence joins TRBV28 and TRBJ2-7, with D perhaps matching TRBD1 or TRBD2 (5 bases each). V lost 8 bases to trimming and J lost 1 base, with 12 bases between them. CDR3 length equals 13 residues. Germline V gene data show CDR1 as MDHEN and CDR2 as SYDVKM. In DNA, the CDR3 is TGTGCCAGCCTCCGGGACGGATCCTACGAGCAGTACTTC. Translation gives CASLRDGSYEQYF.

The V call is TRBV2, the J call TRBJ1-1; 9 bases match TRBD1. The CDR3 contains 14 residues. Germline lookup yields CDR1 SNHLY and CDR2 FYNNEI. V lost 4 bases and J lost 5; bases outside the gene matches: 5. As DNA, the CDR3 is TGTGCCAGCAGTGGAACCGGGACAGGGACTGAAGCTTTCTTT. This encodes CASSGTGTGTEAFF.

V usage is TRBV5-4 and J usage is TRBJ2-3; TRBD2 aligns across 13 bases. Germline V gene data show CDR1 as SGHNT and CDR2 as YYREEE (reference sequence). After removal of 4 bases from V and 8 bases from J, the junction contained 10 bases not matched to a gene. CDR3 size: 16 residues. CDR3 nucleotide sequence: TGTGCCAGCAGCGCCGGACTAGCGGGAGAGGGGGGTACGCAGTATTTT. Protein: CASSAGLAGEGGTQYF.

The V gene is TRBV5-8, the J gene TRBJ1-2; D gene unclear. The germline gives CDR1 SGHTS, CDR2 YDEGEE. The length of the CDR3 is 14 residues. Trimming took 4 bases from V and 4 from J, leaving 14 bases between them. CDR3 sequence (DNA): TGTGCCAGCAGCCAAGTTAGCAGTTCCTATGGCTACACCTTC. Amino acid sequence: CASSQVSSSYGYTF.

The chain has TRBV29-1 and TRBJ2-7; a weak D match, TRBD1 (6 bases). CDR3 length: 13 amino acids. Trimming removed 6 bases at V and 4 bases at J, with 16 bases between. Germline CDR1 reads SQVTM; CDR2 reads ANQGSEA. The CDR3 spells CSVSGQRGYEQYF. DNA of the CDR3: TGCAGCGTCTCAGGACAGAGAGGTTACGAGCAGTACTTC.

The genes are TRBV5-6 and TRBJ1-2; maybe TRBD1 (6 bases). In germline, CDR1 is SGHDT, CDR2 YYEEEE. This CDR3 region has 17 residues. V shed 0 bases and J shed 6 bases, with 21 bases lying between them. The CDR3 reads CASSLEAQGRTGDGYTF. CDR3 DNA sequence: TGTGCCAGCAGCTTGGAGGCACAGGGTAGGACTGGGGATGGCTACACCTTC. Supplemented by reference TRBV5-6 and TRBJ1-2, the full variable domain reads DAGVTQSPTHLIKTRGQQVTLRCSPKSGHDTVSWYQQALGQGPQFIFQYYEEEERQRGNFPDRFSGHQFPNYSSELNVNALLLGDSALYLCASSLEAQGRTGDGYTFGSGTRLTVV.

CDR3 region: CASSLISSGANVLTF. The CDR3 DNA follows: TGTGCCAGCAGTTTAATCTCGTCTGGGGCCAACGTCCTGACTTTC. The chain is built from TRBV28 and TRBJ2-6; D is undetermined. Germline CDR1 is MDHEN and CDR2 is SYDVKM. Trimming took 2 bases from V and 1 from J, leaving 6 bases between them. The CDR3 has 15 residues.

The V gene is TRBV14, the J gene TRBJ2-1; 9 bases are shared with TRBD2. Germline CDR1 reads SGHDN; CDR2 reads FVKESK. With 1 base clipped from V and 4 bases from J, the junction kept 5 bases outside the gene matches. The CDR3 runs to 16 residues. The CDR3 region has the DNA TGTGCCAGCAGCCAAGTGGCGGGAGGGAGATACAATGAGCAGTTCTTC. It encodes CASSQVAGGRYNEQFF.

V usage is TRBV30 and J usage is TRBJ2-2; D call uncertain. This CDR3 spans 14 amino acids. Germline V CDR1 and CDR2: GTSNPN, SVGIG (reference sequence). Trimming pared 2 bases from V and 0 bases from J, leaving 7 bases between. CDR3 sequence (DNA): TGTGCCTGGAGTCGAGCCGCGAACACCGGGGAGCTGTTTTTT. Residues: CAWSRAANTGELFF.

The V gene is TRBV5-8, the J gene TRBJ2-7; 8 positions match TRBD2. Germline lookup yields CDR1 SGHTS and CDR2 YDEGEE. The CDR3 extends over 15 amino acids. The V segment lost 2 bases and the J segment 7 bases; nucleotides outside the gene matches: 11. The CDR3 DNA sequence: TGTGCCAGCAGCTTAGTTCGCGGGGGGCATAGGGAGCAGTACTTC. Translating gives CASSLVRGGHREQYF.

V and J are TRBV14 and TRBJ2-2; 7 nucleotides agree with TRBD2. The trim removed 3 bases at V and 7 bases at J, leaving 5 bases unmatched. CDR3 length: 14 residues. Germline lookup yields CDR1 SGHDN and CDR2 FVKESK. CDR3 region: CASSQGRAIGELFF. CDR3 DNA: TGTGCCAGCAGCCAGGGGAGGGCCATCGGGGAGCTGTTTTTT.

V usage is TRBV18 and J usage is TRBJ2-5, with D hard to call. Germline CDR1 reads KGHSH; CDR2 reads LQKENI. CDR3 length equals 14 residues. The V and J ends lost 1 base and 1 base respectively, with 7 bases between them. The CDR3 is CASSPLGSQETQYF. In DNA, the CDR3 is TGTGCCAGCTCACCACTGGGCAGCCAAGAGACCCAGTACTTC.

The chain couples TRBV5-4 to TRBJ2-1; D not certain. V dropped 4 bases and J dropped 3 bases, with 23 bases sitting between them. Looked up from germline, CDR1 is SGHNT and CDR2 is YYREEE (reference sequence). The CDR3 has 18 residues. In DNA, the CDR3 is TGTGCCAGCAGCGACCGCCCCTCGGGCTTCTCAGGCTACAATGAGCAGTTCTTC. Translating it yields CASSDRPSGFSGYNEQFF.

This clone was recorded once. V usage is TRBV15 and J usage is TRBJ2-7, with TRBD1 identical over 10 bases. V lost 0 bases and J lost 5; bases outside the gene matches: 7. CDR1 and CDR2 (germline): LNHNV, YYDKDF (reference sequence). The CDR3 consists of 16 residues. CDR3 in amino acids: CATSRDYGTGVNEQYF. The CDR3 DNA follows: TGTGCCACCAGCAGAGATTATGGGACAGGGGTCAACGAGCAGTACTTC. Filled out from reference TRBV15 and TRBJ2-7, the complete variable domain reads DAMVIQNPRYQVTQFGKPVTLSCSQTLNHNVMYWYQQKSSQAPKLLFHYYDKDFNNEADTPDNFQSRRPNTSFCFLDIRSPGLGDTAMYLCATSRDYGTGVNEQYFGPGTRLTVT.

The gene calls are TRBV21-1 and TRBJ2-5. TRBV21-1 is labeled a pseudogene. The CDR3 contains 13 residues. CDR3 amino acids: CASPGATRETQYF. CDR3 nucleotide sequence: TGTGCCAGCCCGGGGGCTACCCGCGAGACCCAGTACTTC.

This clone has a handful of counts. CDR3 in amino acids: CASSRRGQGPNEKLFF. CDR3 DNA sequence: TGTGCCAGCAGCCGCAGGGGGCAGGGCCCTAATGAAAAACTGTTTTTT. The J gene is TRBJ1-4, the V gene TRBV7-2; the match to TRBD1 covers 8 bases. With 5 bases clipped from V and 3 bases from J, the junction kept 8 bases outside the gene matches. The CDR3 covers 16 residues. Germline loops: CDR1 SGHTA, CDR2 FQGNSA.

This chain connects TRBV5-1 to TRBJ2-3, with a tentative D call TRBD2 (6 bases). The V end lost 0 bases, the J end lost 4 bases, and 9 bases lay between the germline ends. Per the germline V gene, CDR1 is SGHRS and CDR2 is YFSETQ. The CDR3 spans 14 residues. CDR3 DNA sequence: TGCGCCAGCAGCTTGGGGAGGGGCCCAGATACGCAGTATTTT. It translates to CASSLGRGPDTQYF.